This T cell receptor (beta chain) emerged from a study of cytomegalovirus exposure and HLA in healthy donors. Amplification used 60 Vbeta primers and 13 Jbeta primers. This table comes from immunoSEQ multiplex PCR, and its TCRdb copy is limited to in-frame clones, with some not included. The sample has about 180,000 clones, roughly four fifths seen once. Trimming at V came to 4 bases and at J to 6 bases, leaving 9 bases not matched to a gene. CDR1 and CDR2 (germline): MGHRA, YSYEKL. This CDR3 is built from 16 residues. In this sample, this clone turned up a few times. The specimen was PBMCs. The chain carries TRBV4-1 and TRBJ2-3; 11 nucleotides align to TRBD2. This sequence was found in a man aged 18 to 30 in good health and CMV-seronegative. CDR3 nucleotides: TGCGCCAGCAGCCGGATACTAGCGGGAGATTCTGATACGCAGTATTTT. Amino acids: CASSRILAGDSDTQYF.